This paragraph covers one T cell receptor (beta chain) sequence. This clone turned up a few times. The antigen it recognizes is unknown. Nothing much larger sits one base from this clone, and base qualities are not available. The receptor library was made with the immunoSEQ multiplex PCR assay. The multiplex PCR relied on a mix of 60 forward primers for TCR Vbeta segments and 13 reverse primers for TCR Jbeta segments. Amplification of the CDR3 region of rearranged TCR beta genes was performed with a multiplex PCR assay on genomic DNA. The amplified TCR beta libraries were sequenced on the Illumina HiSeq System as 87-base-pair reads. The study's processing was this. A later analysis tallied 75 million to 85 million unique TCR beta chains across the 666 repertoires, and about 10 million of those chains were shared by two or more donors. Raw reads were error-corrected and collapsed into unique sequences with a nearest-neighbor algorithm that merged closely related sequences to remove PCR and sequencing errors. CDR3 sequences were aligned to IMGT reference sequences to assign V, D and J gene segments. For a sequence to be retained, a match of at least six nucleotides to both a V gene segment and a J gene segment was required. A rearrangement was called productive if the CDR3 had no stop codons and remained in frame with V and J, and every other rearrangement was called non-productive. CDR3 was defined by IMGT convention, running from the second conserved V-encoded cysteine to the conserved J-encoded phenylalanine. Sequences without an unambiguous match to a single V gene segment were excluded from the earlier analysis of approximately 560 of the donors. An earlier analysis of about 590 of the donors classified V segments as functional when productive rearrangements were above 56.7% and as segregating when the standard deviation between donors was above 5%. A statistical classification framework was built to diagnose cytomegalovirus status from the catalog of TCR beta chain sequences. In a later analysis, V and J genes were assigned by comparing TCR nucleotide sequences against IMGT/GENE-DB human TR gene sequences. In a later analysis, CDR3 sequences and most-parsimonious VDJ recombination scenarios were assigned using the TCRdist pipeline. In a later analysis, each TCR beta chain was defined by its CDR3 amino acid sequence together with its V-gene family, and reads lacking a unique V-gene family were excluded. A later analysis removed 500 to 650 highly shared, low-generation-probability nucleotide sequences to deal with suspected cross-contamination and a sequencing artifact. A later analysis calculated a clonal expansion index for each public chain from normalized within-repertoire ranks of inferred template counts. In a later analysis, generation probabilities were computed with a VDJ recombination model fitted to out-of-frame rearrangements, and the resulting probabilities were checked against IGoR. Hypergeometric tests were used in a later analysis to score TCR-TCR, TCR-HLA and TCR-CMV co-occurrence, with a repertoire-size bias correction applied to the TCR pairs. False discovery rates were estimated in a later analysis by permuting HLA or CMV assignments 20 times. In a later analysis, co-occurring TCRs were grouped using DBSCAN, and TCRdist sequence similarity was added for clustering within HLA-allele-positive subsets. For co-occurrence clustering, repertoires with fewer than 30,000 or more than 120,000 public chains were excluded, along with five repertoires with anomalous nucleotide sharing. The clones in this table, taken by TCRdb from immuneACCESS, are in-frame only. Not every clone is retained; where verified, under half of the shortfall comes from an unresolved V gene, and the cause of the rest is unknown. V and J calls and clone size follow that table, whereas D and trimming were derived from the DNA. The sample table records roughly 100,000 clones; 76% of these occur just once. The leading ten clones occupy 7% to 10% of the sample.

The data were obtained in a study of cytomegalovirus exposure and HLA in healthy donors (dated by TCRdb to 2016 to 2017). Looking at the study overall: An earlier analysis of approximately 590 of the donors reported about 290 Gb of sequence data and roughly 100 million unique TCR beta sequences from roughly 200 million T cells. About 300 gigabases of sequencing data and approximately 84 million unique TCR sequences were included in an early release covering 550 to 800 HLA-typed donors. Of the 300 to 500 genotyped donors, less than 90% were placed in the genetic ancestry cluster associated with self-reported Caucasian donors. The study was designed to test whether signatures of past pathogen exposure could be identified by cataloging public T cell receptors. The T cell repertoires of around 730 subjects were profiled by immunosequencing and related to cytomegalovirus serostatus. A separate validation cohort of some 130 different subjects was used in addition to the roughly 700-subject first cohort. The study combined high-throughput TCR immunosequencing, statistical association of individual TCRs with disease status, and machine learning to predict cytomegalovirus infection status. To study patterns of TCR occurrence, a later analysis re-analyzed previously published TCR beta repertoires from hundreds of donors and added high-resolution HLA genotyping. The later analysis used no new phenotypic data to find candidate immune exposures, relying instead on TCR beta sequences and their occurrence across donors. To decide whether each TCR beta V gene segment behaved as functional or pseudogenic, an earlier analysis of approximately 620 of the donors relied on high-throughput TCR beta sequencing. Donor age, sex, ethnicity and CMV serostatus were compiled alongside the repertoire data. A later genetic analysis took genome-wide SNP genotypes for about 55% of the roughly 700 donors and used that subset as a discovery cohort. Every discovery cohort repertoire had been produced on one sequencing platform. Class I and class II HLA loci were covered by the typing at four-digit resolution. The number of typed donors differed by locus: roughly 629-640 for A, B, C, DRB1 and DQB1; 522 for DQA1; roughly 600 for DPA1; and roughly 470 for DPB1. Roughly five DR-DQ haplotypes were handled as single units for association and clustering because linkage in the cohort was strong. Among 398 genotyped donors of the cohort, an average of approximately 250,000 unique TCR beta nucleotide sequences were sequenced per donor, roughly a sixth of them non-productive. Summary of the overall study and its limitations: A later genetic analysis reported fewer N-insertions in productive TCRs among donors in an Asian-associated ancestry cluster than the approximately 700-donor mean. Immune exposure information for the cohort was limited to CMV serostatus. In both the original and validation cohorts, the classifier was reported to diagnose cytomegalovirus status with high specificity and sensitivity. A total of some 180 TCR beta chains were listed by the study as associated with cytomegalovirus. Specific HLA alleles were associated with 15,000 to 20,000 TCR beta sequences at a false discovery rate of 0.05 in a later analysis. A later genetic analysis associated a missense DCLRE1C variant with V-gene and J-gene trimming of TCR beta chains, and an independent cohort replicated the association. In a later analysis, several top co-occurrence clusters were reported to appear linked to parvovirus B19, influenza, CMV and Epstein-Barr virus. In this cohort, only TCR beta chains were sequenced, and detectable features were limited by the absence of alpha or paired-chain data. Because HLA typing was unavailable for some donors at each locus, only the typed subset was used in association tests. The authors suggested that the approach could potentially be extended to other disease states and immunological phenotypes. In an earlier analysis of about 600 of the donors, most TCR beta V segments appeared in productive rearrangements about 87% or about 30% of the time, broadly matching IMGT annotations. According to a later analysis, TCR association rates differed among HLA loci, with DRB1 alleles showing the most associated TCRs and HLA-C alleles showing the fewest. Because counts were too low, 15 to 20 rarely observed V segments, including chromosome 9 orphons, were left out of the earlier analysis of over 550 of the donors. When HLA alleles, especially DR and DQ, strongly co-occurred, TCR associations were difficult to assign to individual alleles. Most TCR sequences were observed very rarely across donors, whereas some public TCRs were present in many individuals. Some IMGT-functional V segments, including TRBV6-2 and TRBV6-3, could not be distinguished by the 87-base-pair reads and were therefore excluded. The sequencing pipeline was judged likely to have produced a cluster of highly shared sequence variants as a technical artifact. A later analysis found that most CMV-associated TCR beta chains appeared HLA-restricted, with HLA associations seemingly driven largely by CMV exposure. Correlated functional status among segregating V segments might be attributable to linkage disequilibrium, but an unknown experimental factor could not be ruled out. Presence/absence analyses assumed roughly uniform sequencing depth across donors, an assumption that may not hold. A further reported finding was that TCR beta sequences accurately predicted the HLA-A and HLA-B alleles for most subjects in the first cohort. In vitro tests confirmed that three of the cytomegalovirus-associated TCR beta chains recognize cytomegalovirus antigens. In a later analysis, HLA-associated TCR beta chains were found to be more clonally expanded and to have lower generation probabilities than equally common non-associated chains.

In total, just over 650 healthy bone marrow donors made up the cohort. All cohort members were sampled while nominally healthy, although unrecorded immune exposures were likely present. The donor tested CMV seropositive and was one of the 289 seropositive cohort members. Each donor provided a peripheral blood sample, and peripheral blood mononuclear cells were used for TCR beta sequencing. Genomic DNA extraction from the blood cell samples was performed with the Qiagen DNeasy Blood Extraction Kit. Counted from cysteine to phenylalanine, this CDR3 has 14 amino acids. Only the CDR3 portion is preserved as DNA: 42 bases, with reading frame beginning at the first base. The germline V gene (reference sequence) gives CDR1 as MNHNY and CDR2 as SVGAGI. At the junction V is shortened by 2 bases and J by 5 bases, with 13 bases in between.

This clonotype was sampled from a man aged 40-49 years in good health and CMV-seropositive. Sequencing was done on a sample of PBMCs. The rearrangement combines TRBV6-6 with TRBJ2-7; the D region possibly corresponds to TRBD2 (5 bases align). The base sequence is TGTGCCAGCAGTTACAATAGGAGGCTGGACGAGCAGTACTTC. Its amino acids are CASSYNRRLDEQYF.